The present TCR beta chain was sequenced within a study of cytomegalovirus exposure and HLA in healthy donors. The PCR made use of 60 Vbeta and 13 Jbeta primers. TCRdb keeps only in-frame clones here, not all; method: immunoSEQ multiplex PCR. The sample lists fewer than 80,000 clones, roughly 69% occurring once. Study-wide findings and caveats: When analyzed later, the rates of TCR association showed variation by HLA locus, with DRB1 the most and HLA-C the fewest. Common viral pathogens were later found to be apparently linked to several of the most significant clusters.

Germline V gene data show CDR1 as LGHNT and CDR2 as FRNRAP. This CDR3 region has 15 residues. With V trimmed by 7 bases and J by 0 bases, 5 bases remained unmatched. Comments on this clone: Its antigen is not identified.

V gene TRBV12-5 combines with J gene TRBJ2-3, with 9 positions matching TRBD2. The sample consisted of PBMCs. This sequence was found in a woman aged 45-65 years in good health and CMV-seropositive. Here the CDR3 reads CASARSGGSTDTQYF. The CDR3 bases are TGTGCTAGTGCCCGAAGCGGGGGGAGCACAGATACGCAGTATTTT.